This T cell receptor beta chain was identified in a study of Ad26.COV2.S vaccination and SARS-CoV-2 variants. The CDR3 has 12 amino acids. Trimming left V 4 bases short and J 3 bases short, with 6 bases between. In germline, CDR1 is KGHSH, CDR2 LQKENI. Treatment specified: about 20 received Ad26.COV2.S at low or high dose, single or two shots; roughly 5 received placebo; per-sample allocation not given. It was on day 63 after the first vaccine or placebo injection that samples were taken. TCRdb's copy holds only in-frame clones and misses some; the assay was immunoSEQ multiplex PCR. The sample carries 400,000 to 450,000 clones, 80% to 95% recorded once.

The sequenced sample was peripheral blood, obtained in a trial of Ad26.COV2.S vaccine versus placebo. The chain employs TRBV18 and TRBJ2-5; D ambiguous. This receptor was taken from a person between 18 and 60 years old who received the Ad26.COV2.S COVID-19 vaccine or a placebo. The CDR3 DNA reads as TGTGCCAGCTCACTTCCTAAAGAGACCCAGTACTTC. As protein: CASSLPKETQYF.